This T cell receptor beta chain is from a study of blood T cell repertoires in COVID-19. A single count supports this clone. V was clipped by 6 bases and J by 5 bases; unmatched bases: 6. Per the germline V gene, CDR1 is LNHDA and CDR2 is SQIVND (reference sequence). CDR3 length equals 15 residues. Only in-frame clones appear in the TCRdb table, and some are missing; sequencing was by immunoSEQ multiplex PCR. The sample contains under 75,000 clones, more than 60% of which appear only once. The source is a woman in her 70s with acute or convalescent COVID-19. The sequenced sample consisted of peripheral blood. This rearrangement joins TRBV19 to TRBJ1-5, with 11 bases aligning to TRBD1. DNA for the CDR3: TGTGCCAGTAGATCGGACAGGGGGCGGTATCAGCCCCAGCATTTT. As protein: CASRSDRGRYQPQHF.